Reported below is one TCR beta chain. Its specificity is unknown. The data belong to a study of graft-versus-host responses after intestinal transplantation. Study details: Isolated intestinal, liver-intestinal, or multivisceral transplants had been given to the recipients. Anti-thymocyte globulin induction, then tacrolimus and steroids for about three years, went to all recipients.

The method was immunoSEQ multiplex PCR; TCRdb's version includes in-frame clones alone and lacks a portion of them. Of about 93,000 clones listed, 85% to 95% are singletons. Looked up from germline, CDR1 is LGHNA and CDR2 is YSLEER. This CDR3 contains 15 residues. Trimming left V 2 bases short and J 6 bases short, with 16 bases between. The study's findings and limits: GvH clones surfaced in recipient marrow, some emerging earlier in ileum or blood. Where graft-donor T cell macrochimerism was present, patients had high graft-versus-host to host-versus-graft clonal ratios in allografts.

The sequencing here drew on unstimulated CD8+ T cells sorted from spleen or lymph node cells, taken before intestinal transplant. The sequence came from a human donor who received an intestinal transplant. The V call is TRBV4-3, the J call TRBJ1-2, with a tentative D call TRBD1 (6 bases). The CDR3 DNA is TGCGCCAGCAGCCAACGGACCACAGGGATCCATGGCTACACCTTC. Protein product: CASSQRTTGIHGYTF.